This T cell receptor beta chain was sequenced for a study of PD-1 blockade in classical Hodgkin lymphoma. Study-level information: Patients were treated with nivolumab at 3 mg/kg, and this was given intravenously every 2 weeks. Whole-study findings and limits: For complete responders, baseline diversity was comparable to that of newly diagnosed patients. Compared with healthy donors, newly diagnosed patients reportedly showed lower baseline TCR diversity.

V gave up 3 bases and J gave up 4 bases; unmatched junction bases: 2. The CDR3 totals 15 residues. The germline CDR1 and CDR2 sequences are SGHTA and FQGNSA. Turning to this clone: Its antigen remains unidentified.

Time point of the sample: cycle 4 day 1 (C4D1), after about 6 weeks of nivolumab. Each of the patients experienced relapse following autologous stem cell transplantation, and their brentuximab vedotin exposure differed. Clones were sequenced by immunoSEQ multiplex PCR, and TCRdb holds only the in-frame ones, with some missing. The sample lists around 25,000 clones; about 80% were seen once. Specimen: peripheral blood mononuclear cells (PBMCs), collected before the fourth cycle of nivolumab. The sequence was obtained from a human donor with classical Hodgkin lymphoma. The J gene is TRBJ2-2, the V gene TRBV7-2, with 10 bases matching TRBD1. The CDR3: CASSFWTGGTGELFF. The CDR3 DNA sequence: TGTGCCAGCAGCTTTTGGACAGGGGGCACCGGGGAGCTGTTTTTT.